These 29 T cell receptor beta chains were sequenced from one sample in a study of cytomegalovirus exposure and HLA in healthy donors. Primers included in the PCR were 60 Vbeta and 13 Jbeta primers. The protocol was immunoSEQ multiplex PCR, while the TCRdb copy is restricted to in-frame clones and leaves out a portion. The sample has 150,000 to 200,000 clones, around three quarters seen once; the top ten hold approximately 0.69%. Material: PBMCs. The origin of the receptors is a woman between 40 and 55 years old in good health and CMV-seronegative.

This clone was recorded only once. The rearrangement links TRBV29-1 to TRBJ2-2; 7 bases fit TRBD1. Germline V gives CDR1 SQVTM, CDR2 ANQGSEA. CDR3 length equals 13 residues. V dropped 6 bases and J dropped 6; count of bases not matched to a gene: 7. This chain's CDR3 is CSVLTGLAGELFF. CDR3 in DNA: TGCAGCGTGTTGACAGGGTTGGCCGGGGAGCTGTTTTTT.

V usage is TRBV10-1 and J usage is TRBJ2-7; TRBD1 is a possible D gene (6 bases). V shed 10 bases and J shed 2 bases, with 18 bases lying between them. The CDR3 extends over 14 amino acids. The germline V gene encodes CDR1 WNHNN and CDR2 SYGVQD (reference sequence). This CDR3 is CATTTGIEAYEQYF. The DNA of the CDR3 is TGCGCCACAACAACAGGGATCGAAGCCTACGAGCAGTACTTC.

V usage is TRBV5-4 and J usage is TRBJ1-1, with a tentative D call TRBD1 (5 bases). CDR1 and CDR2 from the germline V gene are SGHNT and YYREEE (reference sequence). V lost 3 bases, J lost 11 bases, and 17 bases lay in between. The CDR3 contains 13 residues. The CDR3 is CASSSRTSLLAFF. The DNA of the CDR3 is TGTGCCAGCAGCTCAAGGACATCTTTATTGGCTTTCTTT.

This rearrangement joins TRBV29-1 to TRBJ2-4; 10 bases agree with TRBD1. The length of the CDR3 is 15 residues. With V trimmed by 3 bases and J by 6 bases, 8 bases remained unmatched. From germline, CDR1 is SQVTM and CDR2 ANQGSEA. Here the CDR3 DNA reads TGCAGCGTTGACGAGACAGGGGGCCGGGGAAACATTCAGTACTTC. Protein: CSVDETGGRGNIQYF.

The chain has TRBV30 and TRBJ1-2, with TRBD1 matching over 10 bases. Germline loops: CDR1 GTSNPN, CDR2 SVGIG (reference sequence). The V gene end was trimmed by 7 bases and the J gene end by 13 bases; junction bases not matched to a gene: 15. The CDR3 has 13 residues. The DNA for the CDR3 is TGTGCCTACGATCCGACAGGGGGCAAAGTTGGCACCTTC. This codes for CAYDPTGGKVGTF.

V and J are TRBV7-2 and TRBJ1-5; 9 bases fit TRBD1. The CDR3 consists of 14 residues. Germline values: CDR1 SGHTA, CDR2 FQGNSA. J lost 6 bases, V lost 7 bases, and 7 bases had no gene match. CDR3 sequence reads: CASTGTGGGQPQHF. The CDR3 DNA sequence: TGTGCCAGCACCGGTACAGGGGGCGGTCAGCCCCAGCATTTT. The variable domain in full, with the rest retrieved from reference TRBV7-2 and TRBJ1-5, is GAGVSQSPSNKVTEKGKDVELRCDPISGHTALYWYRQSLGQGLEFLIYFQGNSAPDKSGLPSDRFSAERTGGSVSTLTIQRTQQEDSAVYLCASTGTGGGQPQHFGDGTRLSIL.

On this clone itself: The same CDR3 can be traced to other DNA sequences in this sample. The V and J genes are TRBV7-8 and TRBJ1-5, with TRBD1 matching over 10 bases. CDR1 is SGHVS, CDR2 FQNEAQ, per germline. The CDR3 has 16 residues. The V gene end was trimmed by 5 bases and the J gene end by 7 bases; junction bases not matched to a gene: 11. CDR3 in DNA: TGTGCCAGCAGCCGACTTAGACAGGGGGCATACCAGCCCCAGCATTTT. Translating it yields CASSRLRQGAYQPQHF.

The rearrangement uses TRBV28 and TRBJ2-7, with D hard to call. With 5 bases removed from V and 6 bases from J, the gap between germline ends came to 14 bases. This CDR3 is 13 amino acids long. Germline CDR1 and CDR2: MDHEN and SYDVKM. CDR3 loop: CASSPRHSCEQYF. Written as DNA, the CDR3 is TGTGCCAGCAGTCCCCGTCACTCATGCGAGCAGTACTTC.

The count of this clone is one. The CDR3 DNA reads TGTGCCAGCAGCTTGGCCCTAGATACGCAGTATTTT. As protein: CASSLALDTQYF. This chain links TRBV5-4 with TRBJ2-3; D ambiguous. The germline V gene has CDR1 SGHNT and CDR2 YYREEE (reference sequence). This CDR3 has 12 residues. V lost 0 bases and J 5 bases, leaving 4 bases between the germline ends.

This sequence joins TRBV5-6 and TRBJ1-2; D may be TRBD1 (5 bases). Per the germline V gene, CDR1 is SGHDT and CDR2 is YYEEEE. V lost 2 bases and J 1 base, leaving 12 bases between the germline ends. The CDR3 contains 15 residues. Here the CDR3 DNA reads TGTGCCAGCAGCTTAACTCTGACAGTTAACTATGGCTACACCTTC. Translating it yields CASSLTLTVNYGYTF.

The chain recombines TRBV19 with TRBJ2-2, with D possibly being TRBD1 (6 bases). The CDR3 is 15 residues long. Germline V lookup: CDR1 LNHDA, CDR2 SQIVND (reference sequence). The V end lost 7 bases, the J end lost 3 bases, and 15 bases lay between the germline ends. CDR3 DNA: TGTGCCAGTAAGATTCAACAGGGCTACACCGGGGAGCTGTTTTTT. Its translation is CASKIQQGYTGELFF.

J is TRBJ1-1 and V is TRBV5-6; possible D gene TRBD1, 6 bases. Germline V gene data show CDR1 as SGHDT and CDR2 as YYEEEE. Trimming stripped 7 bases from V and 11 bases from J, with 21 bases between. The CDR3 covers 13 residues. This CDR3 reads CASSRGADFMAFF. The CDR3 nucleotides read TGTGCCAGCTCGCGGGGGGCGGACTTTATGGCTTTCTTT.

CDR3 protein: CASSPERGAMNTEAFF. The CDR3 nucleotides are TGCGCCAGCAGCCCAGAGCGGGGGGCGATGAACACTGAAGCTTTCTTT. The J gene is TRBJ1-1, the V gene TRBV5-1, with D possibly TRBD1 on 6 matching bases. The CDR3 extends over 16 amino acids. CDR1 SGHRS and CDR2 YFSETQ come from the germline V gene. The ends were cut back, 4 bases at V and 0 bases at J, with 16 bases in the middle.

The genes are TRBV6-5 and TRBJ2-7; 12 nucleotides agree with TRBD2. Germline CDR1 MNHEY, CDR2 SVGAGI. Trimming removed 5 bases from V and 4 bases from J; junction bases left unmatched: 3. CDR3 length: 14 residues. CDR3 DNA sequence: TGTGCCAGCAGTACTCTAGCGGGAGGGTACGAGCAGTACTTC. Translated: CASSTLAGGYEQYF.

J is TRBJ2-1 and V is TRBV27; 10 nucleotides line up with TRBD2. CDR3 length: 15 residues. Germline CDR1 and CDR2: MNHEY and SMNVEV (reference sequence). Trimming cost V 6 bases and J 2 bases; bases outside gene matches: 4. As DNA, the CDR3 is TGTGCCAGCAGCCAAGGACTAGCGGCCTACAATGAGCAGTTCTTC. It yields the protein CASSQGLAAYNEQFF.

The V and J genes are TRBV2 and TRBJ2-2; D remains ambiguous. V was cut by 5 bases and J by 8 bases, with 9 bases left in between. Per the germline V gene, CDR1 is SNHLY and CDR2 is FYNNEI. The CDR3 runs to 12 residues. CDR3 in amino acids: CASSRTRGELFF. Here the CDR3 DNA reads TGTGCCAGCAGTCGTACCCGGGGGGAGCTGTTTTTT.

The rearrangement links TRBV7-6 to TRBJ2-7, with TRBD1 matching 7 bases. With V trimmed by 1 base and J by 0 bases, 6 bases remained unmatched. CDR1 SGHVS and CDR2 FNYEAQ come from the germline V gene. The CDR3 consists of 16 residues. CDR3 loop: CASSLEGGRSSYEQYF. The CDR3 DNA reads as TGTGCCAGCAGCTTAGAAGGGGGCCGGAGCTCCTACGAGCAGTACTTC.

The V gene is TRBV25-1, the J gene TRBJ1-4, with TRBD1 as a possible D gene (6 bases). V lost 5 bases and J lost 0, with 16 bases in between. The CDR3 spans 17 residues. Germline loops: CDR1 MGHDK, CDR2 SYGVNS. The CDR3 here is CASSLHSGQATNEKLFF. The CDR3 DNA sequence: TGTGCCAGCAGTCTCCACTCGGGACAAGCAACTAATGAAAAACTGTTTTTT.

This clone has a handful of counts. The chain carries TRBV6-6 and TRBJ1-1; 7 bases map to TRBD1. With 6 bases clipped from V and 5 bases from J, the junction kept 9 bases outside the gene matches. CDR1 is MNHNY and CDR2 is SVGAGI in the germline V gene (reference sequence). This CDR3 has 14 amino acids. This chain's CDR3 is CASRSQGSGTEAFF. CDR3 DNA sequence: TGTGCCAGCAGATCACAGGGGTCGGGTACTGAAGCTTTCTTT.

The CDR3 DNA reads TGTGCCAGCAGTTCGATAGGACAGGGCAATGAGCAGTTCTTC. Translating gives CASSSIGQGNEQFF. The rearrangement uses TRBV6-5 and TRBJ2-1; 8 nucleotides line up with TRBD1. The CDR3 totals 14 residues. V was pared by 4 bases and J by 6 bases, with 5 bases of the junction left unmatched. Germline lookup yields CDR1 MNHEY and CDR2 SVGAGI.

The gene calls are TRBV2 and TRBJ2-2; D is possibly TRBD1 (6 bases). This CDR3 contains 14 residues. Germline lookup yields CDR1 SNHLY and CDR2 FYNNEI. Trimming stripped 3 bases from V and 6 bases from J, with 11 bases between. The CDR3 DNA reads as TGTGCCAGCAGTGACCACAGGGCGGCCGGGGAGCTGTTTTTT. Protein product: CASSDHRAAGELFF.

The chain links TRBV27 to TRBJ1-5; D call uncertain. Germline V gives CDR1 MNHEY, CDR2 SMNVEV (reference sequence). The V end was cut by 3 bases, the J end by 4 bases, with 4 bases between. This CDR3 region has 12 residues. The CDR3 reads CASSFINQPQHF. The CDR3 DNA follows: TGTGCCAGCAGTTTTATAAATCAGCCCCAGCATTTT.

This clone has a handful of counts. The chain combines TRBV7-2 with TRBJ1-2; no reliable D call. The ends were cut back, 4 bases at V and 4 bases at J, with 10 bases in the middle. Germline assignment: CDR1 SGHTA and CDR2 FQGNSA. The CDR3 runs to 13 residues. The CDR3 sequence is CASSSPNLYGYTF. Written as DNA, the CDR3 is TGTGCCAGCAGCTCGCCTAATCTCTATGGCTACACCTTC.

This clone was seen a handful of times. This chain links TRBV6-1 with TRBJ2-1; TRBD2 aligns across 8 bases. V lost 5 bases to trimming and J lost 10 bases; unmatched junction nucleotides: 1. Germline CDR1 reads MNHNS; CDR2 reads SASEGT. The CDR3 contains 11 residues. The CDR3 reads CASSSGGEQFF. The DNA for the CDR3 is TGTGCCAGCAGTAGCGGGGGAGAGCAGTTCTTC.

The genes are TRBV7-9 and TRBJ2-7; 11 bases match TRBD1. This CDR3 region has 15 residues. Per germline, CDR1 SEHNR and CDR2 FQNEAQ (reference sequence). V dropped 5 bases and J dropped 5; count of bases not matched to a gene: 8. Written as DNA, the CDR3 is TGTGCCAGCAGCCATCGGACAGGGGGCGGGGACGAGCAGTACTTC. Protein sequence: CASSHRTGGGDEQYF.

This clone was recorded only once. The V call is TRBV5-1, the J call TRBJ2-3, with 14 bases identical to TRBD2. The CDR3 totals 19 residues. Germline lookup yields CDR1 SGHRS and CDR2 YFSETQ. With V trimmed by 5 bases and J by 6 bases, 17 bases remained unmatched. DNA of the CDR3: TGCGCCAGCAGGGGGGAGCCGGGACTAGCGGGAGTGGTCTCGGATACGCAGTATTTT. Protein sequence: CASRGEPGLAGVVSDTQYF.

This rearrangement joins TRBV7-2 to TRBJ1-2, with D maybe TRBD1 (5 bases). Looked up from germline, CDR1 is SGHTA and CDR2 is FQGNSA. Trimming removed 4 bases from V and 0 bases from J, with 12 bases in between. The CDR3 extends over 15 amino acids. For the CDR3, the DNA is TGTGCCAGCAGCTCTGACAGACGAGCTAACTATGGCTACACCTTC. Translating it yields CASSSDRRANYGYTF.

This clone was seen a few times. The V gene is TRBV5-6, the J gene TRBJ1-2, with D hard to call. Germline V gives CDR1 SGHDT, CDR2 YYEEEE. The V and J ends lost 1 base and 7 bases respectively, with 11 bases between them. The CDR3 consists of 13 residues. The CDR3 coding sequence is TGTGCCAGCAGCTTGCGCGCGGGAACTGGCTACACCTTC. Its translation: CASSLRAGTGYTF.

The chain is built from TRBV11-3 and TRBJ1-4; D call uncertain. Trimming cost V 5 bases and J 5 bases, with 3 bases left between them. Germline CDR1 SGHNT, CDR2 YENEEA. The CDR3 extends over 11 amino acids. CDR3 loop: CASSQNEKLFF. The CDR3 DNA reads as TGTGCCAGCAGCCAGAATGAAAAACTGTTTTTT.